This paragraph covers one TCR beta chain sequence. The antigen is unknown. Mismatch with germline at one junction end may stem from a read error. Germline V lookup: CDR1 MNHEY, CDR2 SMNVEV (reference sequence). The CDR3 sequence is 15 residues long. This sample stems from a study of radiotherapy plus CTLA-4 blockade in lung cancer. General study results and limits: Reportedly, early blood T cell clone dynamics best predicted response, with interferon-beta.

TCRdb keeps only in-frame clones here, not all; method: immunoSEQ multiplex PCR. The sample records about 45,000 clones, roughly 76% being singletons. The input for sequencing was peripheral blood, taken from a patient treated with radiotherapy plus ipilimumab. V usage is TRBV27 and J usage is TRBJ1-5; the match to TRBD1 covers 7 bases. This sequence was found in a human donor with non-small cell lung cancer who had stable disease on radiotherapy plus ipilimumab. As DNA, the CDR3 is TGTGCCGGCAGGGGGGGAGGGGGCGGCGGTCAGCCCCAGCATTTT. Translated, it gives CAGRGGGGGGQPQHF.